These 32 T cell receptor beta chains came from one sample sequenced in a study of T cells in Graves' hyperthyroidism and ophthalmopathy. TCR beta CDR3 regions were amplified from RNA transcripts. Primed by the HTBI set, a first-round RT-PCR was run on the TCR CDR3. TCRdb ran MiXCR on the multiplex PCR reads and lists one entry per CDR3 protein. This sample has 660,000 or so distinct CDR3 sequences; 40% to 55% occur once, and the top ten carry roughly 7.2%. Sequenced material: peripheral blood or thyroid tissue (not recorded which). All receptors come from an adult man with Graves' disease, either hyperthyroidism or ophthalmopathy (not recorded which).

This chain connects TRBV7-2 to TRBJ1-4; 9 positions match TRBD1. This CDR3 has 17 residues. Losses at the gene ends were 3 bases for V and 2 bases for J; bases not matched to a gene: 7. The germline V gene encodes CDR1 SGHTA and CDR2 FQGNSA. The CDR3 DNA reads as TGTGCCAGCAGCTTGGGGACAGGGATATTCACTAATGAAAAACTGTTTTTT. Translating it yields CASSLGTGIFTNEKLFF.

The V call is TRBV7-9, the J call TRBJ2-7; 7 bases are shared with TRBD2. J gave up 5 bases and V 2 bases, and 9 bases lay outside the gene matches. There are 15 residues in the CDR3. Germline V gives CDR1 SEHNR, CDR2 FQNEAQ (reference sequence). The DNA for the CDR3 is TGTGCCAGCAGCTTATCCGGGGAGGGCCTAAACGAGCAGTACTTC. This encodes CASSLSGEGLNEQYF.

This clonotype has ten or more counts. The chain carries TRBV6-5 and TRBJ2-5; the D is unclear. This CDR3 is built from 13 residues. V was clipped by 2 bases and J by 3 bases, with 7 bases between them. CDR1 MNHEY and CDR2 SVGAGI come from the germline V gene. Here the CDR3 reads CASSYDGEETQYF. In DNA form, the CDR3 reads TGTGCCAGCAGTTACGATGGAGAAGAGACCCAGTACTTC.

This clonotype was seen a handful of times. The V and J genes are TRBV10-3 and TRBJ2-7; D is perhaps TRBD1 (6 bases). The V end lost 10 bases, the J end lost 4 bases, and 20 bases lay between the germline ends. Germline V gene lookup returns CDR1 ENHRY and CDR2 SYGVKD. This CDR3 region has 14 residues. DNA of the CDR3: TGTGCCAGCCTCAGGGGTCAACCCACTTACGAGCAGTACTTC. It specifies CASLRGQPTYEQYF.

This clonotype was picked up one time. The chain has TRBV7-2 and TRBJ2-3, with 7 bases aligning to TRBD2. CDR1 SGHTA and CDR2 FQGNSA come from the germline V gene. After removal of 4 bases from V and 12 bases from J, the junction contained 4 bases not matched to a gene. The CDR3 is 11 amino acids. Here the CDR3 DNA reads TGTGCCAGCAGCTCCATGGGACTACAGTATTTT. This translates into CASSSMGLQYF.

This sequence joins TRBV20-1 and TRBJ1-6; D uncertain. Deletions cut 1 base from V and 7 bases from J, with 11 bases between. Germline assignment: CDR1 DFQATT and CDR2 SNEGSKA (reference sequence). The CDR3 runs to 14 residues. The chain's CDR3 is CSARGPGRNSPLHF. The CDR3 coding sequence is TGCAGTGCTAGAGGTCCGGGCAGGAATTCACCCCTCCACTTT.

The rearrangement joins TRBV29-1 to TRBJ1-2; D might be TRBD1 (5 bases). The V and J ends lost 4 bases and 3 bases respectively, with 12 bases between them. Germline V gene lookup returns CDR1 SQVTM and CDR2 ANQGSEA. This CDR3 spans 13 amino acids. The CDR3 coding sequence is TGCAGCGTTGGGACATCAATAGACTATGGCTACACCTTC. Translated, it gives CSVGTSIDYGYTF.

This clonotype occurred once. At one end the junction does not follow the germline gene, possibly because of a read error. This chain joins TRBV24-1 and TRBJ1-6; tentatively, D is TRBD1 (5 bases). The CDR3 has 13 residues. CDR1 and CDR2 (germline): KGHDR, SFDVKD. CDR3 nucleotides: TGTGCCAGCAGTGATGGGACTCCCACACCCCTCCACTTT. As protein: CASSDGTPTPLHF.

The sample holds many counts of this clonotype. The chain combines TRBV7-8 with TRBJ1-2; a weak D match, TRBD1 (6 bases). V gave up 4 bases and J gave up 8 bases, with 14 bases separating them. The germline V gene encodes CDR1 SGHVS and CDR2 FQNEAQ. This CDR3 is built from 13 residues. The CDR3 DNA sequence: TGTGCCAGCAGCTCGCCAGGGGAGAAAGGCTACACCTTC. Amino acid sequence: CASSSPGEKGYTF.

This clonotype was seen ten or more times. The chain joins TRBV7-2 to TRBJ2-6; no reliable D call. Germline V gene lookup returns CDR1 SGHTA and CDR2 FQGNSA. V lost 8 bases to trimming and J lost 4 bases, with 6 bases between them. The CDR3 consists of 12 residues. For the CDR3, the DNA is TGTGCCAGCGGGTCCGGGGCCAACGTCCTGACTTTC. Amino acid sequence: CASGSGANVLTF.

Concerning this clonotype itself: With a much larger clone just one base away, this may be a read error. The chain couples TRBV7-9 to TRBJ2-7; no reliable D call. The V end was cut by 5 bases, the J end by 4 bases, with 15 bases between. Germline-derived CDR1 and CDR2 are SEHNR and FQNEAQ (reference sequence). CDR3 size: 14 residues. CDR3 in amino acids: CASSDGVREYEQYF. The CDR3 DNA reads as TGTGCCAGCAGCGATGGGGTCAGAGAATACGAGCAGTACTTC.

The rearrangement links TRBV10-3 to TRBJ1-2; 10 bases map to TRBD1. The V gene end was trimmed by 7 bases and the J gene end by 3 bases; junction bases not matched to a gene: 14. Germline V gene sequence: CDR1 ENHRY, CDR2 SYGVKD. CDR3 length equals 17 residues. The CDR3 DNA reads as TGTGCCATCACGGCGAACACCGGGGACAGGGGCGACTATGGCTACACCTTC. This sequence encodes CAITANTGDRGDYGYTF.

This clonotype has a count of ten or more. The chain uses TRBV7-9 and TRBJ2-7, with TRBD1 identical over 8 bases. Germline CDR1 and CDR2: SEHNR and FQNEAQ (reference sequence). CDR3 length: 14 amino acids. Germline trimming cut 3 bases from V and 4 bases from J; bases unmatched to any gene: 5. The CDR3, as DNA: TGTGCCAGCAGCTTCGGACAGGGTTCGTACGAGCAGTACTTC. As protein: CASSFGQGSYEQYF.

Concerning this clonotype itself: A much larger clone is a single base away; this may be a read error. This chain links TRBV29-1 with TRBJ1-1; TRBD1 is a possible D gene (6 bases). CDR1 SQVTM and CDR2 ANQGSEA come from the germline V gene. This CDR3 contains 14 residues. Trimming took off 4 bases at V and 2 bases at J, with 14 bases between the two ends. The CDR3 DNA reads as TGCAGCGTTGGGGGGGGGCAGCTAAACACTGAAGCTTTCTTT. Translated: CSVGGGQLNTEAFF. The whole variable domain, filled in from reference TRBV29-1 and TRBJ1-1, reads SAVISQKPSRDICQRGTSLTIQCQVDSQVTMMFWYRQQPGQSLTLIATANQGSEATYESGFVIDKFPISRPNLTFSTLTVSNMSPEDSSIYLCSVGGGQLNTEAFFGQGTRLTVV.

The rearrangement links TRBV10-2 to TRBJ2-7; D uncertain. V was cut by 8 bases and J by 3 bases, with 5 bases left in between. Germline CDR1 and CDR2: WSHSY and SAAADI. CDR3 length equals 10 residues. The CDR3 bases are TGCGCCAGCGGGTACTACGAGCAGTACTTC. Translating it yields CASGYYEQYF.

The chain recombines TRBV7-9 with TRBJ1-5; 7 positions match TRBD1. Germline V gene sequence: CDR1 SEHNR, CDR2 FQNEAQ (reference sequence). This CDR3 is 18 amino acids long. V gave up 2 bases and J gave up 1 base; unmatched junction bases: 11. This chain's CDR3 is CASSLTSPGTESNQPQHF. As DNA, the CDR3 is TGTGCCAGCAGCTTAACAAGTCCGGGGACAGAGAGCAATCAGCCCCAGCATTTT.

The V gene is TRBV19, the J gene TRBJ1-5, with D uncertain. The V gene's germline CDR1 is LNHDA and CDR2 SQIVND (reference sequence). This CDR3 is built from 12 residues. CDR3 nucleotide sequence: TGTGCTAGAGCGGGGAATAATCAGCCCCAGCATTTT. Its protein product is CARAGNNQPQHF.

The rearrangement uses TRBV7-2 and TRBJ1-2; D gene unclear. V lost 3 bases and J 4 bases, leaving 12 bases between the germline ends. The CDR3 has 14 amino acids. CDR1 is SGHTA and CDR2 is FQGNSA in the germline V gene. The CDR3 protein is CASSFEAGGYGYTF. The CDR3 DNA reads as TGTGCCAGCAGCTTTGAGGCAGGAGGCTATGGCTACACCTTC.

This clonotype was recorded a few times. V usage is TRBV20-1 and J usage is TRBJ2-7; 7 bases line up with TRBD2. Germline CDR1 and CDR2: DFQATT and SNEGSKA (reference sequence). V lost 5 bases to trimming and J lost 2 bases; unmatched junction nucleotides: 6. The CDR3 is 13 amino acids. The CDR3, as DNA: TGCAGTGCTCTCGGGGGGAGGACCTACGAGCAGTACTTC. This codes for CSALGGRTYEQYF.

This clonotype was seen more than once but under ten times. J is TRBJ2-5 and V is TRBV7-9, with 7 bases lining up with TRBD1. This CDR3 is 14 amino acids long. Unmatched junction bases numbered 7, after V lost 6 bases and J lost 3 bases. The germline gives CDR1 SEHNR, CDR2 FQNEAQ (reference sequence). This chain's CDR3 is CASSEPGTEETQYF. As DNA, the CDR3 is TGTGCCAGCAGTGAACCCGGGACAGAAGAGACCCAGTACTTC.

The V and J genes are TRBV7-2 and TRBJ2-2; the D gene is possibly TRBD2 (6 bases). Germline V lookup: CDR1 SGHTA, CDR2 FQGNSA. The germline V and J ends were trimmed by 4 bases and 4 bases, with 16 bases remaining between them. The CDR3 has 16 residues. The DNA of the CDR3 is TGTGCCAGCAGCTCAGGGAGGAGTTGGAGCACCGGGGAGCTGTTTTTT. Amino acid sequence: CASSSGRSWSTGELFF.

This clonotype showed up many times. The genes are TRBV7-2 and TRBJ1-5; TRBD1 matches 9 bases. The CDR3 length is 15 residues. The V and J ends lost 5 bases and 2 bases, in that order; junction bases with no gene match: 4. Germline CDR1 and CDR2: SGHTA and FQGNSA. The DNA of the CDR3 is TGTGCCAGCAGCCGTCGGACAGGGGGCAATCAGCCCCAGCATTTT. This sequence encodes CASSRRTGGNQPQHF.

The rearrangement uses TRBV6-5 and TRBJ1-4; 7 bases are shared with TRBD1. V lost 7 bases and J lost 5; bases outside the gene matches: 7. The germline gives CDR1 MNHEY, CDR2 SVGAGI. The CDR3 is made up of 14 amino acids. This CDR3 is CASITGTANEKLFF. CDR3 coding DNA: TGTGCCAGCATCACCGGGACAGCCAATGAAAAACTGTTTTTT.

The rearrangement uses TRBV7-2 and TRBJ2-7; D ambiguous. CDR1 is SGHTA, CDR2 FQGNSA, per germline. Trimming pared 0 bases from V and 0 bases from J, leaving 12 bases between. The CDR3 consists of 16 residues. CDR3 protein: CASSLAVQSYSYEQYF. The CDR3, as DNA: TGTGCCAGCAGCTTAGCGGTCCAATCATACTCCTACGAGCAGTACTTC.

The chain links TRBV29-1 to TRBJ1-2; TRBD1 matches 10 bases. The junction had 11 bases not matched to a gene; V was cut back by 5 bases and J by 2 bases. CDR3 length: 16 residues. Germline V CDR1 and CDR2: SQVTM, ANQGSEA. In DNA, the CDR3 is TGCAGCGTTTACGTCCCGGGACAGGGGTTGAACTATGGCTACACCTTC. It is translated as CSVYVPGQGLNYGYTF.

The chain carries TRBV11-1 and TRBJ1-4, with a possible D match to TRBD1 (6 bases). CDR3 length: 17 amino acids. CDR1 and CDR2 (germline): SGHAT, FQDESV (reference sequence). Trimming took 6 bases from V and 2 from J, leaving 19 bases between them. The CDR3 sequence: CASSYFAGGPTNEKLFF. CDR3 DNA: TGTGCCAGCAGTTACTTTGCGGGGGGGCCCACTAATGAAAAACTGTTTTTT.

About this clonotype: With a much larger clone just one base away, this may be a read error. V usage is TRBV7-9 and J usage is TRBJ1-1, with D unclear. The length of the CDR3 is 13 residues. The V gene's germline CDR1 is SEHNR and CDR2 FQNEAQ (reference sequence). Trimming left V 4 bases short and J 1 base short, with 7 bases between. This CDR3 reads CASSWEGNTEAFF. As DNA, the CDR3 is TGTGCCAGCAGCTGGGAGGGGAACACTGAAGCTTTCTTT.

V and J are TRBV14 and TRBJ1-5, with a tentative D call TRBD1 (6 bases). Trimming cost V 0 bases and J 5 bases, with 14 bases left between them. Germline V gene data show CDR1 as SGHDN and CDR2 as FVKESK. The CDR3 is made up of 16 amino acids. The CDR3 spells CASSQESPGHHQPQHF. The CDR3 nucleotides are TGTGCCAGCAGCCAAGAATCCCCGGGACATCATCAGCCCCAGCATTTT.

This clonotype was picked up one time. DNA for the CDR3: TGTGCCAGTATAGGGCAGGGAGCTTTCTTT. It codes for CASIGQGAFF. The chain couples TRBV7-9 to TRBJ1-1; D perhaps matches TRBD1 (5 bases). Per germline, CDR1 SEHNR and CDR2 FQNEAQ (reference sequence). The length of the CDR3 is 10 residues. The V and J ends lost 9 bases and 10 bases respectively, with 12 bases between them.

Note on this clonotype: Possible read error: a much larger clone is one base away. V usage is TRBV7-9 and J usage is TRBJ2-7, with D maybe TRBD1 (5 bases). This CDR3 contains 15 residues. CDR1 is SEHNR, CDR2 FQNEAQ, per germline (reference sequence). DNA for the CDR3: TGTGCCAGCAGCTTAGAGTCAGGGATCTCCTACGAGCAGAACTTC. Its protein product is CASSLESGISYEQNF.

This clonotype was found many times. The chain combines TRBV7-2 with TRBJ2-7, with a tentative D call TRBD1 (6 bases). CDR3 size: 14 residues. Trimming took off 4 bases at V and 0 bases at J, with 10 bases between the two ends. Germline assignment: CDR1 SGHTA and CDR2 FQGNSA. The CDR3 spells CASSWTDSSYEQYF. In DNA form, the CDR3 reads TGTGCCAGCAGCTGGACGGACAGCTCCTACGAGCAGTACTTC.

The chain employs TRBV7-9 and TRBJ1-4; 10 nucleotides align to TRBD1. The J segment lost 6 bases and the V segment lost 4 bases, leaving 8 bases of the junction unmatched. CDR1 is SEHNR, CDR2 FQNEAQ, per germline (reference sequence). This CDR3 comprises 16 residues. The CDR3: CASSSPPGQGYEKLFF. The DNA of the CDR3 is TGTGCCAGCAGCTCCCCACCGGGACAGGGGTATGAAAAACTGTTTTTT.